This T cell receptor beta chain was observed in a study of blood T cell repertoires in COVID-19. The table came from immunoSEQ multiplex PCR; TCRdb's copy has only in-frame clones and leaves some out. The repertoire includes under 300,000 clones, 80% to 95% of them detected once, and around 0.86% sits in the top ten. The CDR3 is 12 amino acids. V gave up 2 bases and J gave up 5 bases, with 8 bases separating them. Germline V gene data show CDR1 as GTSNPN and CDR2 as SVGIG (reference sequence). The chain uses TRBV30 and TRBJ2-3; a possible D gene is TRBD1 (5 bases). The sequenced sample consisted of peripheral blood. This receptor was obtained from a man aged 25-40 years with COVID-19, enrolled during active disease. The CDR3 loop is CAWSSQGDTQYF. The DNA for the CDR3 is TGTGCCTGGAGTTCTCAGGGAGATACGCAGTATTTT.